Listed below are T cell receptor beta chains from one sample, sequenced in a study of CD8+CD57+ T cells in acquired aplastic anemia. MiXCR, run by TCRdb on the reads, gives a single entry per CDR3 protein. Of hundreds of thousands of distinct CDR3 sequences listed, around 68% are singletons. Sequenced input: sorted CD4+, CD8+, or CD8+CD57+ T cells (not recorded which) from PBMCs. Every receptor here comes from a human donor in good health, serving as a control. Both conserved end residues are part of each CDR3. The D gene is left open where the match is weak. Not every row has a clone size; where given, it reads once, few, many or a size class.

TRBJ1-1	-	TRBV12-3/TRBV12-4	-	TGCGCTAGCAGAGGGGCCTCAGGGGAGGGTGAAGCTTTCTTT	CASRGASGEGEAFF
TRBJ1-1	-	TRBV14	-	TGTGCCAGCAGCCAAGCATCAGAGCCTCACACTGAAGCTTTCTTT	CASSQASEPHTEAFF
TRBJ2-2	many	TRBV12-3/TRBV12-4	-	TGTGCCAGCAGTTTTCGAGGGACAAACACCGGGGAGCTGTTTTTT	CASSFRGTNTGELFF
TRBJ2-7	once	TRBV7-2	-	TGTGCCAGCACCGTGGTCGGGCAGAGGTACGCTGAGGACTTC	CASTVVGQRYAEDF
TRBJ2-3	many	TRBV19	-	TGTGCCAGCAGTGCCTCGGCAGATACGCAGTATTTT	CASSASADTQYF
TRBJ2-1	many	TRBV24-1	TRBD2	TGTGCCACCAGTGATCCGGGACTAGCCTTCCATGAGCAGTTCTTC	CATSDPGLAFHEQFF
TRBJ1-1	-	TRBV20-1	TRBD1	TGCAGTGCTAGGCAGACAGGGGCTCAAACTTTCTTT	CSARQTGAQTFF
TRBJ1-1	-	TRBV5-1	-	TGCGCCAGCAGCTTGATAGGTACAGGGTTGAACACTGAAGCTTTCTTT	CASSLIGTGLNTEAFF
TRBJ2-7	many	TRBV11-2	-	TGTGCCAGCACCACAGTCCCAGGGACGGAATACGAGCAGTACTTC	CASTTVPGTEYEQYF
TRBJ1-4	-	TRBV7-9	-	TGTGCCAGCAAGAGCCTCCCTTTTTTT	CASKSLPFF
TRBJ2-5	-	TRBV20-1	-	TGCAGTGCCACAGGAATTTTGGGTCAGCCCGAGACCCAGTACTTC	CSATGILGQPETQYF
TRBJ2-7	-	TRBV2	TRBD2	TGTGCCTGCTGCCACATTAGTAGCGGGAAGCCCTACGAGCAGTACTTC	CACCHISSGKPYEQYF
TRBJ1-1	many	TRBV5-1	-	TGCGCCAGCAGCTCCACCCCCCCGGGAACTGAAGCTTTCTTT	CASSSTPPGTEAFF
TRBJ1-2	-	TRBV19	-	TGTGCCAGTAGTCCGACAGGTCCTAACTATGGCTACACCTTC	CASSPTGPNYGYTF
TRBJ2-7	-	TRBV7-2	-	TGTGCCAGCAGCGTAAAGGCGACTACCTACGAGCAGTACTTC	CASSVKATTYEQYF
TRBJ2-5	once	TRBV20-1	TRBD2	TGCAGTGCTCCTCTAGCGGGGGTGGAGACCCAGTACTTC	CSAPLAGVETQYF
TRBJ2-5	many	TRBV3-2	-	TGTGCCAGCAGCCAAGATAAGAGAGGTAGGACAAGGGAGACCCAGTACTTC	CASSQDKRGRTRETQYF
TRBJ2-5	many	TRBV7-6	TRBD1	TGTGCCAGCAGCTTAGTAGGACAGGGGAAGACCCAGTACTTC	CASSLVGQGKTQYF
TRBJ1-1	-	TRBV2	TRBD1	TGTGCCAGCAGCTCGACAGGGAGCGGGGCTGAAGCTTTCTTT	CASSSTGSGAEAFF
TRBJ1-1	-	TRBV6-1	TRBD1	TGTGCCAGCAGTACCGGGACAGGGACTCCTGAAGCTTTCTTT	CASSTGTGTPEAFF
TRBJ2-5	-	TRBV5-5	-	TGTGCCAGCAGCTTGCGGGGATACCAGACGGCGAACCAAGAGACCCAGTACTTC	CASSLRGYQTANQETQYF
TRBJ2-5	-	TRBV9	-	TGTGCCAGCAGCGAAGCGACCCGGGGGTTGGAGACCCAGTACTTC	CASSEATRGLETQYF
TRBJ1-2	-	TRBV7-2	TRBD1	TGTGCCAGCAGCCCCGGGACAGTTATCTATGGCTACACCTTC	CASSPGTVIYGYTF
TRBJ2-1	-	TRBV2	-	TGTGCCAGCAGTTATCCCGTAGTTAGCCCCTCGGGTTGCGAGCAGTTCTTC	CASSYPVVSPSGCEQFF
TRBJ1-6	many	TRBV12-3/TRBV12-4	-	TGTGCCAGCAGTTTCCCGGGTTTCACAGGCGATATGGATTCACCCCTCCACTTT	CASSFPGFTGDMDSPLHF
TRBJ2-7	-	TRBV5-5	-	TGTGCCAGCAGCTTGAGCACATCAAGCGGAACGTACTTC	CASSLSTSSGTYF
TRBJ1-2	-	TRBV2	-	TGTGCCAGCAATGTCGACCTGGGGGGGGGCTTTGGGCCCACCTTC	CASNVDLGGGFGPTF
TRBJ2-7	many	TRBV12-3/TRBV12-4	-	TGTGCCAGCAGTTTTGGAGGGCGATTCTACGAGCAGTACTTC	CASSFGGRFYEQYF
TRBJ1-6	-	TRBV5-1	-	TGCGCCAACCGAGAACAGGAAACGCGTGATTCACCCCTCCACTTT	CANREQETRDSPLHF
TRBJ2-7	-	TRBV20-1	-	TGCAGTGCTAGTGCGGGGGCGGAGCCGAGGAAATACTTC	CSASAGAEPRKYF
TRBJ2-7	once	TRBV5-8	-	TGTGCCAGCAGTGAGGATTGGGCGAGCTCCTACGAGCAGTACTTC	CASSEDWASSYEQYF
TRBJ2-7	-	TRBV11-3	-	TGTGCCAGCAGCCAACGACCAGCCTGGACCTACGAGCAGTACTTC	CASSQRPAWTYEQYF
TRBJ2-1	-	TRBV9	-	TGTGCCAGCAGCGTCTCTCCAGGGGTTGAGCAGTTCTTC	CASSVSPGVEQFF
TRBJ1-2	-	TRBV19	-	TGTGCCAGTAACACCGGAGGTCGGCGCACTAACTATGGCTACACCTTC	CASNTGGRRTNYGYTF
TRBJ1-1	-	TRBV29-1	-	TGCAGCGTTGACGCGACACCCAACACTGAAGCTTTCTTT	CSVDATPNTEAFF
TRBJ1-1	few	TRBV2	-	TGTGCCAGCAGTACAGAGGGCCGCAACACTGAAGCTTTCTTT	CASSTEGRNTEAFF
TRBJ2-6	few	TRBV10-3	-	TGTGCCATAAGCCATAACAGGGATGGGGCCAACGTCCTGACTTTC	CAISHNRDGANVLTF
TRBJ1-3	many	TRBV9	-	TGTGCCAGCAGCGGAACCGGAAACACCATATATTTT	CASSGTGNTIYF
TRBJ2-3	once	TRBV19	TRBD2	TGTGCCAGTAGTAGGATGGCGGGGGGGCCCGATACGCAGTATTTT	CASSRMAGGPDTQYF
TRBJ2-6	many	TRBV9	-	TGTGCCAGCAGCGTAGAGGTTTATGGGGCCAACGTCCTGACTTTC	CASSVEVYGANVLTF
TRBJ1-3	-	TRBV7-2	-	TGTGCCAGCAGCTCCATAGTCTCTGGAAACACGATATATTTT	CASSSIVSGNTIYF
TRBJ1-1	-	TRBV9	-	TGTGCCAGCAGCTTGGAACGCACAAACTCTGAGGCTTTCTTT	CASSLERTNSEAFF